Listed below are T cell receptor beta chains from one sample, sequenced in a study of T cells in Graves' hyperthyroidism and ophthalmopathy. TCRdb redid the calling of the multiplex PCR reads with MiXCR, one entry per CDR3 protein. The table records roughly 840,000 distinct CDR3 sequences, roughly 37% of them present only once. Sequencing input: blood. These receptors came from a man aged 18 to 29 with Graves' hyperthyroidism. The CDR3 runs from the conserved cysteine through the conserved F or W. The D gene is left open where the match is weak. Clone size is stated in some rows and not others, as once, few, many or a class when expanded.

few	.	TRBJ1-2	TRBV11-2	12	TGTGCCAGCAGCTCCCGGGACCACGGCTACACCTTC	CASSSRDHGYTF
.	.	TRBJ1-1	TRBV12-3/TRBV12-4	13	TGTGCCAGCCGTTCGAGCGAGGGCACTGAAGCTTTCTTT	CASRSSEGTEAFF
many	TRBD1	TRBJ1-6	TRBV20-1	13	TGCAGTGCTAAGACAGGGGATGTTTCACCCCTCCACTTT	CSAKTGDVSPLHF
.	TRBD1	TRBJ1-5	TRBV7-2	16	TGTGCCAGCAGCTACAGGGGAGGACAGGGACATCAGCCCCAGCATTTT	CASSYRGGQGHQPQHF
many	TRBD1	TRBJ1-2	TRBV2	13	TGTGCCAGCAGTAGGGGGACAGGGGATGGCTACACCTTC	CASSRGTGDGYTF
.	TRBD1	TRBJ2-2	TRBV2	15	TGTGCCAGCAGTGCGGTAGGACAGGCCACCGGGGAGCTGTTTTTT	CASSAVGQATGELFF
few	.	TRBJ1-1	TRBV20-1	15	TGCAGTGCTAGAGATCCCGGACAAAAGGACACTGAAGCTTTCTTT	CSARDPGQKDTEAFF
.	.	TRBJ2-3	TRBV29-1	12	TGCAGCGTTGCGGGGGCCACAGATACGCAGTATTTT	CSVAGATDTQYF
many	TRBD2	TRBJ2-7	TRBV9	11	TGTGCCAGTGGGGGGGAGGACGAGCAGTACTTC	CASGGEDEQYF
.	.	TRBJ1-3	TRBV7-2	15	TGTGCCAGCAGAGATCAGTTGGGCTCTGGAAACACCATATATTTT	CASRDQLGSGNTIYF
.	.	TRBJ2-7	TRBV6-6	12	TGTGCCAGCAGTATTGTCGAGGCTGGGCAGTACTTC	CASSIVEAGQYF
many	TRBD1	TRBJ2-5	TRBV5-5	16	TGTGCCAGCAGCCCCCGGACAGGACCAGGAGAAGAGACCCAGTACTTC	CASSPRTGPGEETQYF
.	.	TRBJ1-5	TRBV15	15	TGTGCCACCAGAGGGGGGGGGGGCAGTAATCAGCCCCAGCATTTT	CATRGGGGSNQPQHF
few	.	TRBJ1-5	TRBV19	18	TGTGCCAGTAGGACTCAGACCGGGACACATTATAGCAATCAGCCCCAGCATTTT	CASRTQTGTHYSNQPQHF
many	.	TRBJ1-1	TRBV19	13	TGTGCCAGTAGTATGTTAGGGAACACTGAAGCTTTCTTT	CASSMLGNTEAFF
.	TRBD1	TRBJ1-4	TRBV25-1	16	TGTGCCAGCAGTTTTCCCGGGACAGTCGATAATGAAAAACTGTTTTTT	CASSFPGTVDNEKLFF
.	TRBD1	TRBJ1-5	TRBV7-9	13	TGTGCCAGCAGTACCGGGACAGGGAAGCCCCAGCATTTT	CASSTGTGKPQHF
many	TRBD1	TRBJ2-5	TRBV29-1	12	TGCAGCGTTTCAGGGGGCCGAGAGACCCAGTACTTC	CSVSGGRETQYF
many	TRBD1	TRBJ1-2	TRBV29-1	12	TGCAGCGTTCGGGACAGGGTGGGGGGCTACACCTTC	CSVRDRVGGYTF
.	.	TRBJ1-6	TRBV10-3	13	TGTGCCAGCAGTTCCGGGGCACTCTCACCCCTCCACTTT	CASSSGALSPLHF
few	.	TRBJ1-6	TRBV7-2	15	TGTGCCAGCAGCCAAAGTGGCAGAGCGGGTTCACCCCTCCACTTT	CASSQSGRAGSPLHF
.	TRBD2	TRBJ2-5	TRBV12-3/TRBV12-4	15	TGTGCCGGCAGTCGGACTAGCGGACCTAGGGAGACCCAGTACTTC	CAGSRTSGPRETQYF
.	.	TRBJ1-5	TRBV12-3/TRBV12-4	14	TGTGCCAGCAGCCCTGGGGGGTCCAGTCAGCCCCAGCATTTT	CASSPGGSSQPQHF
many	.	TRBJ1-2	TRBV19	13	TGTGCCAGTAGTACGGGGGGCCACTATGGCTACACCTTC	CASSTGGHYGYTF
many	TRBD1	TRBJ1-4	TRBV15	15	TGTGCCACCGGAAAGACAGGGTTAACTAATGAAAAACTGTTTTTT	CATGKTGLTNEKLFF
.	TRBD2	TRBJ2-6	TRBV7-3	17	TGTGCCAGCAGCACTTTAGCGGGAAGCTCTGGGGCCAACGTCCTGACTTTC	CASSTLAGSSGANVLTF
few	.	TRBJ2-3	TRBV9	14	TGTGCCAGCAGCGTAGGCCAGGACACAGATACGCAGTATTTT	CASSVGQDTDTQYF
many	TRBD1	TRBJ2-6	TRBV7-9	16	TGTGCCAGCAGCTTGGACAGGGGGCCTGGGGCCAACGTCCTGACTTTC	CASSLDRGPGANVLTF
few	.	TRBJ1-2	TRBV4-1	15	TGCGCCAGCAGCCAAGTAACGGGTACTAACTATGGCTACACCTTC	CASSQVTGTNYGYTF
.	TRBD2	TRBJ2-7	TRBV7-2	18	TGTGCCAGCAGCCAAGATCATCCCGGGACTAGTCTCCTCTACGAGCAGTACTTC	CASSQDHPGTSLLYEQYF
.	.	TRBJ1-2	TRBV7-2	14	TGTGCCAGCAGCCAGGGGACGCTGGACTATGGCTACACCTTC	CASSQGTLDYGYTF
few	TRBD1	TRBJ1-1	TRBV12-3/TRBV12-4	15	TGTGCCAGCAGCCCGACAGGGGGCTTGGACACTGAAGCTTTCTTT	CASSPTGGLDTEAFF
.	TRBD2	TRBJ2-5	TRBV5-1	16	TGCGCCAGCAGCACAGGGACTAGCCCCCAACAAGAGACCCAGTACTTC	CASSTGTSPQQETQYF
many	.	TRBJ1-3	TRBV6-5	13	TGTGCCAGCAGTTACTCGGTGAAGGACACCATATATTTT	CASSYSVKDTIYF
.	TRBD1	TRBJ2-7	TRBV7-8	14	TGTGCCAGCAGCGTGGGACAGGCGGCTTACGAGCAGTACTTC	CASSVGQAAYEQYF
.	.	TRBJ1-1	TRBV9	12	TGTGCCAGCAGCCAAAAGCGGGCTGAAGCTTTCTTT	CASSQKRAEAFF
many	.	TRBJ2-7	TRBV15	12	TGTGCCACCAGCAGAGATGGGTACGAGCAGTACTTC	CATSRDGYEQYF
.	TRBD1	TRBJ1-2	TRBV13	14	TGTGCCAGCAGAACAGGGGTTGAGGTGGATGGCTACACCTTC	CASRTGVEVDGYTF
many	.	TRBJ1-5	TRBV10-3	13	TGTGCCATCAGGGAAGGTAGCAATCAGCCCCAGCATTTT	CAIREGSNQPQHF
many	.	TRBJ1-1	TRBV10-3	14	TGTGCCATCAGTGACGGCAGGCCAAACACTGAAGCTTTCTTT	CAISDGRPNTEAFF
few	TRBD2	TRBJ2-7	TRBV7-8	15	TGTGCCAGCAGTTCTCAGACTAGCGGGACCTACGAGCAGTACTTC	CASSSQTSGTYEQYF
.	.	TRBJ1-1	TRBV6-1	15	TGTGCCAGCACTAAAATACGGGGGTTCAACACTGAAGCTTTCTTT	CASTKIRGFNTEAFF
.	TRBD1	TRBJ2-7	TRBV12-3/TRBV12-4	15	TGTGCCAGCAGTTCACCCGGGACAGGGGCGTACGAGCAGTACTTC	CASSSPGTGAYEQYF
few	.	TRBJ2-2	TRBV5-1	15	TGCGCCAGCAGCTTGGTAACAGGGCGAACCGGGGAGCTGTTTTTT	CASSLVTGRTGELFF
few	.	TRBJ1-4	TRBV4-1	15	TGCGCCAGCAGCCAAGTGGGGGACAATAATGAAAAACTGTTTTTT	CASSQVGDNNEKLFF
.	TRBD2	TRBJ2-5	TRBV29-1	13	TGCAGCGCACTTGCCGGGACTAGAGAGACCCAGTACTTC	CSALAGTRETQYF
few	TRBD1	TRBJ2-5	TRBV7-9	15	TGTGCCAGCAGACCGAAATCGGGACAGCAAGAGACCCAGTACTTC	CASRPKSGQQETQYF
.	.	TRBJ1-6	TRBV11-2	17	TGTGCCAGCAGCTCGATCAACCGGGCGTTTGGGAATTCACCCCTCCACTTT	CASSSINRAFGNSPLHF
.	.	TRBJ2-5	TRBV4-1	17	TGTGCCAGCAGCCAGGAACTTTACACCGCCAGGGATGAGACCCAGTACTTC	CASSQELYTARDETQYF
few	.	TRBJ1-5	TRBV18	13	TGTGCCAGCTCACCGGACAAGGCTCAGCCCCAGCATTTT	CASSPDKAQPQHF
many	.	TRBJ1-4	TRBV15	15	TGTGCCACCAGCAGAGACCGATTAACTAATGAAAAACTGTTTTTT	CATSRDRLTNEKLFF
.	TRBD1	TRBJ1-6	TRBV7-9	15	TGTGCCAGCAGCCCTAGGACAGGCCGTAATTCACCCCTCCACTTT	CASSPRTGRNSPLHF
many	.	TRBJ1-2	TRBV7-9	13	TGTGCCAGCAGCGCTGAGGGTCGAGGTGGCTACACCTTC	CASSAEGRGGYTF
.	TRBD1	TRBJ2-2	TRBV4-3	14	TGCGCCAGCAGCCACTCACAGGGGACCGGGGAGCTGTTTTTT	CASSHSQGTGELFF